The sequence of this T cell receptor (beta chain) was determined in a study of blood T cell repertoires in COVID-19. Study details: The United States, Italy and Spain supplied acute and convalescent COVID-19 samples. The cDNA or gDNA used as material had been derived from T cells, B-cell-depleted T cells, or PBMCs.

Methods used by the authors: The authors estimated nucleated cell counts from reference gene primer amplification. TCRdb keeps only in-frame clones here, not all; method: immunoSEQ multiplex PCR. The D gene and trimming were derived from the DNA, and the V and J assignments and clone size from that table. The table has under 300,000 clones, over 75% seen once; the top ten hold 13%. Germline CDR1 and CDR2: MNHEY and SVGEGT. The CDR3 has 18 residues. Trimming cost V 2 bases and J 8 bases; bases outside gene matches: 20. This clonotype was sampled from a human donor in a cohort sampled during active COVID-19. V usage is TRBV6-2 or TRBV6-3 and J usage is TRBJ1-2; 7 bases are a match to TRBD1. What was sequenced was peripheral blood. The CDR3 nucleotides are TGTGCCAGCAGTTACCAAGGACCCGGGACAGCGCCGTCGAGCGGCTACACCTTC. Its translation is CASSYQGPGTAPSSGYTF.